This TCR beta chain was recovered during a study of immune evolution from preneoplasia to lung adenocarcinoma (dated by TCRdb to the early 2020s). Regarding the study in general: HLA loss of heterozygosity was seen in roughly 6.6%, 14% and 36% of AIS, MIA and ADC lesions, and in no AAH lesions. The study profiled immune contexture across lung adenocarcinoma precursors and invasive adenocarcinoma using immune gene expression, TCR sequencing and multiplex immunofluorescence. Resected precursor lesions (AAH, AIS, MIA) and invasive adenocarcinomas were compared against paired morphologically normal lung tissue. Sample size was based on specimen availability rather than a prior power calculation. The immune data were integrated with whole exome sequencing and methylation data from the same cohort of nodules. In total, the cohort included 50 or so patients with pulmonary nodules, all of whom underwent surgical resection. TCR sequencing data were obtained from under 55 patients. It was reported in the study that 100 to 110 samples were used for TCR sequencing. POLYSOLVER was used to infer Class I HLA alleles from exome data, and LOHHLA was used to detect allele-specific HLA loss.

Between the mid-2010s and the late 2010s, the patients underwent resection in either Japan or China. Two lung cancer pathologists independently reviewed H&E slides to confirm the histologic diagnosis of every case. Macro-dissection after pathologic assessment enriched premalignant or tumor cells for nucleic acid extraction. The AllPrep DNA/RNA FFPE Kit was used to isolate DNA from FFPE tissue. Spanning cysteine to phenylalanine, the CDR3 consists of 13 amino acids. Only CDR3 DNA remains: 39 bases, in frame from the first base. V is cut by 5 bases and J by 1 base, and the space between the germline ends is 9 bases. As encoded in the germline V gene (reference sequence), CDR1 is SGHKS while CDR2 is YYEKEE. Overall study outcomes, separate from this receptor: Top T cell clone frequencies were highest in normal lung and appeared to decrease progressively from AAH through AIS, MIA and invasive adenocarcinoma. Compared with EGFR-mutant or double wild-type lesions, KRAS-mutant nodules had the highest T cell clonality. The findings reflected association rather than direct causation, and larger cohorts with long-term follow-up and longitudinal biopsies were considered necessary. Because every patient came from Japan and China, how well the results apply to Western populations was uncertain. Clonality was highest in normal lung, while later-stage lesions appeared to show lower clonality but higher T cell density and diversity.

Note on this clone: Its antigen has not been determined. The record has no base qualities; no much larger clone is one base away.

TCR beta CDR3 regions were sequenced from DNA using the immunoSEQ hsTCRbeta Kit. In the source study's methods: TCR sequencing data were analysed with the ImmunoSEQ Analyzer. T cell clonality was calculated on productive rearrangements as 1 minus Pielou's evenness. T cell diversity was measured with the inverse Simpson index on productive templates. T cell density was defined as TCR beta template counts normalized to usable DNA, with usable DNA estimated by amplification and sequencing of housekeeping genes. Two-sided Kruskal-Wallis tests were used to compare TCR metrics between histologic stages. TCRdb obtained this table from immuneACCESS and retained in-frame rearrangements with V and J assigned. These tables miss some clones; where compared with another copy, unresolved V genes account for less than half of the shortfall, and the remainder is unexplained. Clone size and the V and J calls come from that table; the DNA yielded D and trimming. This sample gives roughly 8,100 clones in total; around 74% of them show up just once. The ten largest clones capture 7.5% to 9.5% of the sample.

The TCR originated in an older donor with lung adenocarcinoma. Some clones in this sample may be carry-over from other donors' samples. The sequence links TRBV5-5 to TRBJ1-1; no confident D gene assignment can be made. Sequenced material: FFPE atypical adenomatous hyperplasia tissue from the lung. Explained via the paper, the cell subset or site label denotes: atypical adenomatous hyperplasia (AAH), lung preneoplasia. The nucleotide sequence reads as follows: TGTGCCAGCAGGAGGGATGGGAACACTGAAGCTTTCTTT. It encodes CASRRDGNTEAFF.